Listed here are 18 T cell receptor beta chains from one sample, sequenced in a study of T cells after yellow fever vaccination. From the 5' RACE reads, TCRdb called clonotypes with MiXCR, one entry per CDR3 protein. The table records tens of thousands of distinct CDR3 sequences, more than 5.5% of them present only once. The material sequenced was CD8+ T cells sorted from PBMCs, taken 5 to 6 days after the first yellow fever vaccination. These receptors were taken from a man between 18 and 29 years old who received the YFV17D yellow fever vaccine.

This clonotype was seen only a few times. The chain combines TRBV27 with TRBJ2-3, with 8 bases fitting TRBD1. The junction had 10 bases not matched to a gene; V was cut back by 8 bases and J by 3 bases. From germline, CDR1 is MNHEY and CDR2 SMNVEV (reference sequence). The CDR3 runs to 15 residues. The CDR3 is CASSPWTGLTDTQYF. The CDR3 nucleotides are TGTGCCAGCTCTCCCTGGACAGGGTTGACAGATACGCAGTATTTT.

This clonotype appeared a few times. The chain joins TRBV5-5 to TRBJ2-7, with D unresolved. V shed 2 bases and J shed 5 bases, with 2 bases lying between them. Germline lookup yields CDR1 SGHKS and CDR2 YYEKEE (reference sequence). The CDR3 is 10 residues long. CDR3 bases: TGTGCCAGCAGCTTCCACGAGCAGTACGTC. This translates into CASSFHEQYV.

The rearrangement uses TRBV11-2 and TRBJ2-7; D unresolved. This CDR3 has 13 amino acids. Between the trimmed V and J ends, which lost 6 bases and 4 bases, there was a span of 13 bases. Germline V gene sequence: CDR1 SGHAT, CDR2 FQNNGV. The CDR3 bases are TGTGCCAGCAGTCTTAGTCAGCGTTACGAGCAGTACTTC. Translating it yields CASSLSQRYEQYF.

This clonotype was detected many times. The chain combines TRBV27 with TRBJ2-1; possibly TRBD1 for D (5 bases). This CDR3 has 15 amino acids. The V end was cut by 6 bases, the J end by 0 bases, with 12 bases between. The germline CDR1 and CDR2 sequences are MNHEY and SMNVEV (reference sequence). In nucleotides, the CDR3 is TGTGCCAGCAGCACACGGACAAGCTCCTACAATGAGCAGTTCTTC. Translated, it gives CASSTRTSSYNEQFF.

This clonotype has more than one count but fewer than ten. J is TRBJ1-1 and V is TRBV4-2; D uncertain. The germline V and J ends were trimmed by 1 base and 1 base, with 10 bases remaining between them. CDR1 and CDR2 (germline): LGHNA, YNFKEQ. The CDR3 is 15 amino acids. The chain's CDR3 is CASSQGVVGNTEAFF. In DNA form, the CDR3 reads TGTGCCAGCAGCCAAGGGGTAGTGGGGAACACTGAAGCTTTCTTT.

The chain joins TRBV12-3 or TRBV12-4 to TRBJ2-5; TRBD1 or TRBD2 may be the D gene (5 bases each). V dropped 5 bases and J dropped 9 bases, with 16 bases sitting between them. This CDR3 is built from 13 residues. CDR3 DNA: TGTGCCAGCAGTGACGGGGCCGGTTGGGCCCAGTACTTC. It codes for CASSDGAGWAQYF.

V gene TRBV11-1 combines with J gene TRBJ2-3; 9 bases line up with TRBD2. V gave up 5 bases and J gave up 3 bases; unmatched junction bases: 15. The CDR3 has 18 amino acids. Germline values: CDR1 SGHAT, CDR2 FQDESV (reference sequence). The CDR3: CASSPEASGAEGTDTQYF. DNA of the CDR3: TGTGCCAGCAGCCCCGAGGCTAGCGGGGCAGAGGGAACAGATACGCAGTATTTT.

CDR3 in DNA: TGTGCCAGCAGCTACGCCGGGGAAGAGACCCAGTACTTC. Its translation: CASSYAGEETQYF. The rearrangement joins TRBV7-9 to TRBJ2-5; the D gene is possibly TRBD2 (5 bases). V was cut by 4 bases and J by 3 bases, with 9 bases left in between. Germline V gene lookup returns CDR1 SEHNR and CDR2 FQNEAQ (reference sequence). The CDR3 totals 13 residues.

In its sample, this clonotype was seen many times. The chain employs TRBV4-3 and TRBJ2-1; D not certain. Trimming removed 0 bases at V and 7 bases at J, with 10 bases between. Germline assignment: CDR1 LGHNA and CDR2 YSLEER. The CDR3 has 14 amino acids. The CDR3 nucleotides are TGCGCCAGCAGCCAAGATTCATCCCGTAATGAGCAGTTCTTC. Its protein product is CASSQDSSRNEQFF.

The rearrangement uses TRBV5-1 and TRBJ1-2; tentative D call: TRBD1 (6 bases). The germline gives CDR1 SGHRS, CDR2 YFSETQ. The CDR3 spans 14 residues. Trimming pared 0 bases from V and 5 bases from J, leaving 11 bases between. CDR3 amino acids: CASSLGQDLYGYTF. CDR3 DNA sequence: TGCGCCAGCAGCTTGGGACAGGACTTATATGGCTACACCTTC.

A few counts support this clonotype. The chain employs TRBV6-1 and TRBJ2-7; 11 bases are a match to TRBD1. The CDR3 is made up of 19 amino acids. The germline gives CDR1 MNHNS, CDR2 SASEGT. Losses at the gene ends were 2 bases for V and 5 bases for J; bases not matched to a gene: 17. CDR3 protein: CASSEFRTGGVWASDEQYV. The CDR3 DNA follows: TGTGCCAGCAGTGAATTCCGGACAGGGGGCGTATGGGCGTCGGACGAGCAGTACGTC.

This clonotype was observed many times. CDR3 sequence (DNA): TGTGCCAGCAGACAATCGTCGGGACTAGCCACAGATACGCAGTATTTT. Its translation: CASRQSSGLATDTQYF. V and J are TRBV3-1 and TRBJ2-3; 9 bases map to TRBD2. The germline V gene has CDR1 LGHDT and CDR2 YNNKEL (reference sequence). The CDR3 runs to 16 residues. V dropped 6 bases and J dropped 2; count of bases not matched to a gene: 9.

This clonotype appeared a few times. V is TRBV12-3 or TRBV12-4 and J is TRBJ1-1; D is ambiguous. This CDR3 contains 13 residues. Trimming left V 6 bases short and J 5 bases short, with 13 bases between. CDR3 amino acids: CASSSNGGTEAFF. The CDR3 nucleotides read TGTGCCAGCAGCTCCAATGGTGGGACTGAAGCTTTCTTT.

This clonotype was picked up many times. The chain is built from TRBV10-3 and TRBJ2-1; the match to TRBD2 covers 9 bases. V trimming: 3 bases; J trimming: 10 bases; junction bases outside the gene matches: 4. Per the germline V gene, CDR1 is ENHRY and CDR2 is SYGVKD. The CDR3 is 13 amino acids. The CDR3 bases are TGTGCCATCAGTGACCTAGCGGGGTCGGAGCAGTTCTTC. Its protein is CAISDLAGSEQFF.

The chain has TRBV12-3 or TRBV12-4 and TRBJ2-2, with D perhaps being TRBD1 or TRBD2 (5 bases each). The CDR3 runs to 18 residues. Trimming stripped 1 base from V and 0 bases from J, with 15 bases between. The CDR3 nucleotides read TGTGCCAGCAGTTTAGGCATAGGGACGGAATCGAACACCGGGGAGCTGTTTTTT. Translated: CASSLGIGTESNTGELFF.

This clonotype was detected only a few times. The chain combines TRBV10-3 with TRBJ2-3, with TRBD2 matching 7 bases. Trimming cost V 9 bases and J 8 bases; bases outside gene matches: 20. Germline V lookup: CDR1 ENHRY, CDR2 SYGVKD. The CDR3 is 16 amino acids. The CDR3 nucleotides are TGTGCCATTCTTGACGCGGGGGTAAATCTGGAGGGTACGCAGTATTTT. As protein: CAILDAGVNLEGTQYF.

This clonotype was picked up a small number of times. The CDR3 DNA is TGTGCCAGTAGTATATTGGGATCCGGGGAGCTGTTTTTT. This gives the protein CASSILGSGELFF. The chain uses TRBV19 and TRBJ2-2; D is ambiguous. The CDR3 is 13 amino acids. V gave up 2 bases and J gave up 6 bases, with 7 bases separating them. Germline V gene sequence: CDR1 LNHDA, CDR2 SQIVND (reference sequence).

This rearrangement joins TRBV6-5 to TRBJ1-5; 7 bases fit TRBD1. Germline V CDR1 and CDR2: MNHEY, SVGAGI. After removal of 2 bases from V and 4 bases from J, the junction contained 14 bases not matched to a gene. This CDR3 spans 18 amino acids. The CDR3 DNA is TGTGCCAGCAGTTACGCCTTGCAGGGGGGGTCCCCTAATCAGCCCCAGCATTTT. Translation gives CASSYALQGGSPNQPQHF.